The rows below give T cell receptor beta chains drawn from one sample of a study of OX40 agonist ivuxolimab in advanced cancers. The method was immunoSEQ multiplex PCR; TCRdb's version includes in-frame clones alone and lacks a portion of them. The sample has about 69,000 clones; 65% to 80% are singletons. This sample comprised CD4+ or CD8+ T cells sorted from blood, obtained in a trial of the OX40 agonist ivuxolimab. The receptors shown here come from an adult with an advanced solid tumor such as melanoma, head and neck, liver or kidney cancer. The CDR3 runs from the conserved cysteine through the conserved F or W. D genes are given only for firm matches. Size values are once, few and many counts, or a class for expanded clones, and some rows have none.

D: TRBD1
V: TRBV2
J: TRBJ1-2
size: .
CDR3: CASSRTGDPGYTF
DNA: TGTGCCAGCAGCCGGACAGGGGATCCTGGCTACACCTTC

D: TRBD2
V: TRBV6-5
J: TRBJ2-7
size: .
CDR3: CASSPRRGSYEQYF
DNA: TGTGCCAGCAGCCCCAGGCGGGGGTCCTACGAGCAGTACTTC

D: .
V: TRBV10-3
J: TRBJ2-5
size: .
CDR3: CAISDSGAGKETQYF
DNA: TGTGCCATCAGTGATTCCGGGGCGGGAAAAGAGACCCAGTACTTC

D: TRBD1
V: TRBV18
J: TRBJ2-3
size: .
CDR3: CASSPGQATDTQYF
DNA: TGTGCCAGCTCACCGGGACAGGCCACAGATACGCAGTATTTT

D: .
V: TRBV9
J: TRBJ2-1
size: .
CDR3: CASSILPGRNNEQFF
DNA: TGTGCCAGCAGTATTCTCCCGGGACGTAACAATGAGCAGTTCTTC

D: .
V: TRBV2
J: TRBJ1-4
size: .
CDR3: CASSPWGRDEKLFF
DNA: TGTGCCAGCAGCCCTTGGGGACGGGATGAAAAACTGTTTTTT

D: TRBD1
V: TRBV15
J: TRBJ1-6
size: .
CDR3: CATSKTRDRDNSPLHF
DNA: TGTGCCACCAGCAAAACCCGGGACAGGGATAATTCACCCCTCCACTTT

D: .
V: TRBV30
J: TRBJ1-5
size: .
CDR3: CAWSVSGSQPQHF
DNA: TGTGCCTGGAGTGTATCGGGAAGTCAGCCCCAGCATTTT

D: .
V: TRBV4-1
J: TRBJ1-2
size: .
CDR3: CASSQRGVEGYTF
DNA: TGCGCCAGCAGCCAGCGGGGCGTGGAAGGCTACACCTTC

D: TRBD1
V: TRBV11-2
J: TRBJ1-3
size: .
CDR3: CASSSLLGTVFRSGNTIYF
DNA: TGTGCCAGCAGCTCCCTCTTGGGGACAGTTTTCCGCTCTGGAAACACCATATATTTT

D: TRBD2
V: TRBV5-6
J: TRBJ2-5
size: once
CDR3: CASSSRGWRGRDGTQYF
DNA: TGTGCCAGCAGCTCCCGCGGGTGGCGGGGGAGGGACGGGACCCAGTACTTC

D: .
V: TRBV6-5
J: TRBJ2-6
size: .
CDR3: CASSYSVISGANVLTF
DNA: TGTGCCAGCAGTTACTCAGTGATCTCTGGGGCCAACGTCCTGACTTTC

D: .
V: TRBV5-1
J: TRBJ2-3
size: once
CDR3: CASSDGHAGDTQYF
DNA: TGCGCCAGCAGCGACGGACACGCTGGAGATACGCAGTATTTT

D: .
V: TRBV7-9
J: TRBJ2-3
size: .
CDR3: CASSYGDGATDTQYF
DNA: TGTGCCAGCAGCTACGGGGACGGGGCCACAGATACGCAGTATTTT

D: TRBD1
V: TRBV5-1
J: TRBJ1-5
size: .
CDR3: CASSWGQGDQPQHF
DNA: TGCGCCAGCAGCTGGGGACAGGGTGATCAACCCCAGCATTTT

D: TRBD2
V: TRBV4-1
J: TRBJ2-3
size: .
CDR3: CASSQDRASGALTDTQYF
DNA: TGCGCCAGCAGCCAAGACCGGGCTAGCGGGGCCCTCACAGATACGCAGTATTTT

D: .
V: TRBV28
J: TRBJ1-2
size: .
CDR3: CATRGGSYGYTF
DNA: TGTGCCACCCGTGGGGGATCCTATGGCTACACCTTC

D: TRBD2
V: TRBV2
J: TRBJ2-1
size: .
CDR3: CASSETSGRGDEQFF
DNA: TGTGCCAGCAGTGAAACTAGCGGGAGAGGGGATGAGCAGTTCTTC

D: .
V: TRBV18
J: TRBJ1-5
size: .
CDR3: CASSPLGQQSNQPQHF
DNA: TGTGCCAGCTCACCCCTCGGACAGCAATCCAATCAGCCCCAGCATTTT

D: .
V: TRBV28
J: TRBJ1-1
size: .
CDR3: CASFPRTGQTTEAFF
DNA: TGTGCCAGCTTCCCTCGAACGGGCCAGACCACTGAAGCTTTCTTT

D: .
V: TRBV2
J: TRBJ2-7
size: .
CDR3: CASSEGGRGGYEQYF
DNA: TGTGCCAGCAGTGAAGGGGGCAGGGGTGGCTACGAGCAGTACTTC

D: .
V: TRBV4-1
J: TRBJ2-7
size: once
CDR3: CASSEGGTATYEQYF
DNA: TGCGCCAGCAGCGAGGGAGGAACTGCCACCTACGAGCAGTACTTC

D: TRBD1
V: TRBV19
J: TRBJ1-4
size: .
CDR3: CASSSRDRGQSNEKLFF
DNA: TGTGCCAGTAGTTCCCGGGACAGGGGGCAGAGTAATGAAAAACTGTTTTTT

D: .
V: TRBV5-1
J: TRBJ2-2
size: .
CDR3: CASSLAGRGSTGELFF
DNA: TGCGCCAGCAGCTTGGCCGGGCGGGGTTCTACCGGGGAGCTGTTTTTT

D: TRBD1
V: TRBV11-3
J: TRBJ2-7
size: .
CDR3: CASSRDRVSEQYF
DNA: TGTGCCAGCAGCCGGGACAGGGTAAGCGAGCAGTACTTC

D: .
V: TRBV11-2
J: TRBJ2-7
size: once
CDR3: CASSSYGLIEQYF
DNA: TGTGCCAGCAGCTCCTACGGACTGATCGAGCAGTACTTC

D: TRBD1
V: TRBV9
J: TRBJ1-3
size: .
CDR3: CASSVVARTGSGNTIYF
DNA: TGTGCCAGCAGCGTAGTAGCCCGGACAGGCTCTGGAAACACCATATATTTT